Each of the 25 T cell receptor beta chains below was sequenced from the same sample in a study of cytomegalovirus exposure and HLA in healthy donors. The PCR ran on 60 Vbeta and 13 Jbeta primers. Using immunoSEQ multiplex PCR, the repertoire was profiled, and TCRdb retains in-frame clones only, with some absent. This sample has around 130,000 clones; approximately 81% occur once, and the top ten carry 2% to 2.5%. Input material: PBMCs. These receptors originate from a woman between 40 and 50 years old in good health and CMV-seronegative.

J is TRBJ1-2 and V is TRBV5-1; 8 bases are a match to TRBD1. This CDR3 region has 13 residues. CDR1 SGHRS and CDR2 YFSETQ come from the germline V gene. V was pared by 6 bases and J by 7 bases, with 8 bases of the junction left unmatched. The CDR3 reads CASTMTGDLGYTF. The CDR3 DNA reads TGCGCCAGCACTATGACAGGGGACCTTGGCTACACCTTC.

This chain connects TRBV4-1 to TRBJ2-7, with 9 bases aligning to TRBD2. CDR3 length: 15 amino acids. V was pared by 3 bases and J by 3 bases, with 6 bases of the junction left unmatched. Germline V gene lookup returns CDR1 MGHRA and CDR2 YSYEKL. Here the CDR3 reads CASSHPARGGYEQYF. DNA for the CDR3: TGCGCCAGCAGCCACCCCGCGCGGGGGGGCTACGAGCAGTACTTC.

In its sample, this clone was seen a few times. The chain has TRBV6-5 and TRBJ1-5; no clear D gene. The CDR3 length is 14 residues. Per the germline V gene, CDR1 is MNHEY and CDR2 is SVGAGI. The ends were cut back, 0 bases at V and 6 bases at J, with 9 bases in the middle. CDR3 sequence: CASSYSGSGQPQHF. DNA of the CDR3: TGTGCCAGCAGTTACTCTGGCAGCGGTCAGCCCCAGCATTTT.

This rearrangement joins TRBV7-6 to TRBJ1-1, with a possible D match to TRBD1 (5 bases). V was shortened by 0 bases and J by 6 bases, with 17 bases between the two germline ends. Germline-derived CDR1 and CDR2 are SGHVS and FNYEAQ. CDR3 size: 16 residues. The CDR3 here is CASSLAPGRVVSEAFF. The CDR3 DNA reads as TGTGCCAGCAGCTTAGCCCCGGGCAGGGTGGTCTCTGAAGCTTTCTTT. Variable domain in full (rest from reference TRBV7-6 and TRBJ1-1): GAGVSQSPRYKVTKRGQDVALRCDPISGHVSLYWYRQALGQGPEFLTYFNYEAQQDKSGLPNDRFSAERPEGSISTLTIQRTEQRDSAMYRCASSLAPGRVVSEAFFGQGTRLTVV.

This rearrangement joins TRBV15 to TRBJ2-1; 8 nucleotides align to TRBD1. Germline V gene data show CDR1 as LNHNV and CDR2 as YYDKDF (reference sequence). V lost 1 base to trimming and J lost 5 bases; unmatched junction nucleotides: 4. The CDR3 length is 15 residues. The CDR3 loop is CATSRGGTGNNEQFF. CDR3 DNA sequence: TGTGCCACCAGCAGAGGCGGGACAGGAAACAATGAGCAGTTCTTC.

The chain is built from TRBV4-1 and TRBJ2-7; maybe TRBD2 (6 bases). From germline, CDR1 is MGHRA and CDR2 YSYEKL. Trimming stripped 1 base from V and 7 bases from J, with 23 bases between. This CDR3 region has 17 residues. CDR3: CASSQVVRGALLGEQYF. CDR3 nucleotide sequence: TGCGCCAGCAGCCAAGTCGTGCGGGGAGCCCTTCTGGGTGAGCAGTACTTC.

In this sample, this clone turned up a few times. The DNA for the CDR3 is TGTGCCAGCAGCCCCACAGGGGTTAATTGGAACGAGCAGTACTTC. Its translation is CASSPTGVNWNEQYF. The rearrangement links TRBV5-5 to TRBJ2-7; 7 positions match TRBD1. Germline V lookup: CDR1 SGHKS, CDR2 YYEKEE (reference sequence). V was pared by 4 bases and J by 5 bases, with 12 bases of the junction left unmatched. This CDR3 has 15 residues.

The rearrangement joins TRBV12-5 to TRBJ2-1; D might be TRBD2 (10 bases). CDR1 is LGHNT and CDR2 is FRNRAP in the germline V gene. The V end was cut by 2 bases, the J end by 6 bases, with 32 bases between. This CDR3 has 21 residues. The CDR3 here is CASGLIHRGLEREGLSNEQFF. DNA for the CDR3: TGTGCTAGTGGTTTGATACACAGGGGGCTTGAGCGGGAGGGCCTCTCCAATGAGCAGTTCTTC.

CDR3 nucleotides: TGTGCCAGCAGCGTAGCCGGGACTAGCGGATACAATGAGCAGTTCTTC. It encodes CASSVAGTSGYNEQFF. V is TRBV9 and J is TRBJ2-1; 11 nucleotides align to TRBD2. V lost 0 bases and J lost 4; bases outside the gene matches: 3. Germline V gene lookup returns CDR1 SGDLS and CDR2 YYNGEE. This CDR3 comprises 16 residues.

The chain has TRBV7-9 and TRBJ2-1, with a weak D call TRBD2 (5 bases). Deletions cut 4 bases from V and 8 bases from J, with 12 bases between. The CDR3 runs to 13 residues. Germline V gene lookup returns CDR1 SEHNR and CDR2 FQNEAQ (reference sequence). As DNA, the CDR3 is TGTGCCAGCAGCTCGACCTTTAGCGATGAGCAGTTCTTC. The encoded protein is CASSSTFSDEQFF.

The chain recombines TRBV7-9 with TRBJ2-2; TRBD2 aligns across 12 bases. From germline, CDR1 is SEHNR and CDR2 FQNEAQ (reference sequence). The J segment lost 5 bases and the V segment lost 4 bases, leaving 2 bases of the junction unmatched. The CDR3 is 15 amino acids. CDR3 nucleotide sequence: TGTGCCAGCAGCTCCGGGACTAGCGGGACCGGGGAGCTGTTTTTT. Amino acids: CASSSGTSGTGELFF.

The rearrangement joins TRBV7-9 to TRBJ2-7; D is perhaps TRBD1 (6 bases). Between the trimmed V and J ends, which lost 4 bases and 4 bases, there was a span of 11 bases. Looked up from germline, CDR1 is SEHNR and CDR2 is FQNEAQ (reference sequence). CDR3 length: 13 residues. The CDR3 DNA is TGTGCCAGCAGCTCTGGACAGACTTACGAGCAGTACTTC. Protein: CASSSGQTYEQYF.

The rearrangement joins TRBV6-6 to TRBJ1-5; D unresolved. V lost 8 bases and J 1 base, leaving 12 bases between the germline ends. CDR3 length: 14 residues. Germline values: CDR1 MNHNY, CDR2 SVGAGI (reference sequence). In nucleotides, the CDR3 is TGTGCCAGCGAGGGAAGCCAAAGCAATCAGCCCCAGCATTTT. Translating it yields CASEGSQSNQPQHF.

The rearrangement joins TRBV7-2 to TRBJ1-2; TRBD1 matches at 8 bases. The V gene's germline CDR1 is SGHTA and CDR2 FQGNSA. J was trimmed by 2 bases and V by 5 bases; bases with no gene match: 16. This CDR3 spans 18 amino acids. CDR3 DNA sequence: TGTGCCAGCAGCCCATCTATCCCCGGACAGGGAGGGAACTATGGCTACACCTTC. It is translated as CASSPSIPGQGGNYGYTF.

In its sample, this clone was seen a few times. The chain has TRBV5-6 and TRBJ1-2; D gene ambiguous. CDR1 is SGHDT, CDR2 YYEEEE, per germline. V lost 2 bases, J lost 8 bases, and 4 bases lay in between. There are 10 residues in the CDR3. The DNA of the CDR3 is TGTGCCAGCAGCTTTATCGGCTACACCTTC. Translated: CASSFIGYTF.

In this sample, this clone turned up a few times. The CDR3 DNA reads TGCGCCAGCAGCCAAGAGGGGAGGCAGTACTTC. Residues: CASSQEGRQYF. This chain links TRBV4-3 with TRBJ2-7; D perhaps matches TRBD2 (5 bases). The CDR3 totals 11 residues. V was shortened by 0 bases and J by 9 bases, with 6 bases between the two germline ends. Looked up from germline, CDR1 is LGHNA and CDR2 is YSLEER.

In the case of this clone: Compared with germline, one end of the junction differs, possibly owing to a read error. The chain employs TRBV7-9 and TRBJ2-7, with TRBD1 matching over 12 bases. The CDR3 consists of 17 residues. Germline assignment: CDR1 SEHNR and CDR2 FQNEAQ (reference sequence). CDR3 bases: TGTTCCAGCAGCTTACCTCCGGGACAGGGGGCTCTGAACGAGCAGTACTTC. This encodes CSSSLPPGQGALNEQYF.

The V gene is TRBV6-1, the J gene TRBJ2-5; D unclear. Trimming removed 6 bases at V and 5 bases at J, with 7 bases between. Germline V gene sequence: CDR1 MNHNS, CDR2 SASEGT. The length of the CDR3 is 11 residues. The CDR3 region has the DNA TGTGCCAGCAGCCACTCGGAGACCCAGTACTTC. This encodes CASSHSETQYF.

V is TRBV5-1 and J is TRBJ2-7; the D is unclear. The CDR3 consists of 14 residues. Looked up from germline, CDR1 is SGHRS and CDR2 is YFSETQ. Trimming removed 0 bases from V and 2 bases from J, with 9 bases in between. As DNA, the CDR3 is TGCGCCAGCAGCTTGGTAGTTTCACCCTACGAGCAGTACTTC. It yields the protein CASSLVVSPYEQYF.

The chain employs TRBV6-1 and TRBJ2-7; perhaps TRBD2 as D (5 bases). Germline lookup yields CDR1 MNHNS and CDR2 SASEGT. There are 12 residues in the CDR3. The ends were cut back, 4 bases at V and 8 bases at J, with 12 bases in the middle. DNA of the CDR3: TGTGCCAGCAGTGGACGGGAACAGCAGCAGTACTTC. Translated: CASSGREQQQYF.

The chain links TRBV2 to TRBJ1-5, with TRBD1 matching 7 bases. CDR3 size: 15 residues. CDR1 and CDR2 (germline): SNHLY, FYNNEI. J gave up 8 bases and V 3 bases, and 10 bases lay outside the gene matches. This CDR3 reads CASSELYRGGEPQHF. CDR3 bases: TGTGCCAGCAGTGAGCTTTACAGGGGAGGTGAGCCCCAGCATTTT.

This rearrangement joins TRBV5-1 to TRBJ1-6; D gene uncertain. Trimming shortened V by 1 base and J by 8 bases, and 7 bases separated the two germline ends. The CDR3 totals 13 residues. Germline loops: CDR1 SGHRS, CDR2 YFSETQ. The CDR3 sequence: CASSLMGDSPLHF. The CDR3 nucleotides are TGCGCCAGCAGCTTGATGGGAGATTCACCCCTCCACTTT. Filled out from reference TRBV5-1 and TRBJ1-6, the complete variable domain reads KAGVTQTPRYLIKTRGQQVTLSCSPISGHRSVSWYQQTPGQGLQFLFEYFSETQRNKGNFPGRFSGRQFSNSRSEMNVSTLELGDSALYLCASSLMGDSPLHFGNGTRLTVT.

As for this clone: Germline and junction disagree at one end, which may indicate a read error. V is TRBV7-7 and J is TRBJ2-7; TRBD2 matches 14 bases. The CDR3 covers 19 residues. CDR1 and CDR2 from the germline V gene are SSHAT and FNYEAQ (reference sequence). The CDR3 nucleotides read TGTGCTAGCAGACACAAAAGGACTAGCGGGAGGACCCTCGCTCACGAGCAGTACTTC. As protein: CASRHKRTSGRTLAHEQYF.

CDR3 sequence: CASSLVLGSYEQYF. In DNA, the CDR3 is TGTGCCAGCAGCTTGGTGTTGGGCTCCTACGAGCAGTACTTC. The V and J genes are TRBV7-2 and TRBJ2-5; D is undetermined. TRBJ2-7 explains the end of the DNA better; the J call may be wrong. The CDR3 is 14 amino acids. Germline CDR1 reads SGHTA; CDR2 reads FQGNSA.

The genes are TRBV5-1 and TRBJ1-1; D unclear. From germline, CDR1 is SGHRS and CDR2 YFSETQ. The length of the CDR3 is 15 residues. Trimming shortened V by 1 base and J by 2 bases, and 12 bases separated the two germline ends. The DNA of the CDR3 is TGCGCCAGCAGCTTGTTCGACACAAGAAACACTGAAGCTTTCTTT. The encoded protein is CASSLFDTRNTEAFF.